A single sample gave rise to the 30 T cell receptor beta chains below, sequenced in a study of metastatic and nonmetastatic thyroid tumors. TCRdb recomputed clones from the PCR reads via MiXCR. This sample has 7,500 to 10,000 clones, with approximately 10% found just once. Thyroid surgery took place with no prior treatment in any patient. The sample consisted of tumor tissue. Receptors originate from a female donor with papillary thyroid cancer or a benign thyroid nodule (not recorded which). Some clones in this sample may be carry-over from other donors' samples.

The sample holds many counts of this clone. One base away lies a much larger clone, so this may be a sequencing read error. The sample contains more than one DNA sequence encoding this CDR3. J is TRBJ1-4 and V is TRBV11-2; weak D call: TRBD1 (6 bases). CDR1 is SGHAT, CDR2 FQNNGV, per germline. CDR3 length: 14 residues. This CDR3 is CASSLFGTNEKLFF. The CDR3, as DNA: TGTGCCAGCAGCTTATTCGGGACAAATGAAAAACTATTTTTT.

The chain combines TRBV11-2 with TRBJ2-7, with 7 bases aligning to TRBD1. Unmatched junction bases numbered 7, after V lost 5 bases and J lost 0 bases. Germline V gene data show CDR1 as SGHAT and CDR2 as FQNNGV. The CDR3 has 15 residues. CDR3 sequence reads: CASSPWDSFSYEQYF. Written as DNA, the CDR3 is TGTGCCAGCAGCCCGTGGGACAGCTTCTCCTACGAGCAGTACTTC.

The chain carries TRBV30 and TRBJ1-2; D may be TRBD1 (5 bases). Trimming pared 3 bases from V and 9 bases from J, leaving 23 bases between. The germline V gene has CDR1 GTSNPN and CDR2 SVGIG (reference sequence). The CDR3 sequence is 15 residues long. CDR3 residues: CAWRGGRHGRSCYTF. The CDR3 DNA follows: TGTGCCTGGAGGGGGGGGAGACATGGTCGTTCCTGCTACACCTTC.

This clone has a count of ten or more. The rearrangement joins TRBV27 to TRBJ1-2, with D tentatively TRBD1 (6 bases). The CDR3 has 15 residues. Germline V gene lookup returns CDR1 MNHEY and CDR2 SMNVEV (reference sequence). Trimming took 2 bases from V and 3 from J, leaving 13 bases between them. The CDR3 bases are TGTGCCAGCAGTTTAGGGAGGACAGAAGACTATGGCTACACCTTC. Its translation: CASSLGRTEDYGYTF.

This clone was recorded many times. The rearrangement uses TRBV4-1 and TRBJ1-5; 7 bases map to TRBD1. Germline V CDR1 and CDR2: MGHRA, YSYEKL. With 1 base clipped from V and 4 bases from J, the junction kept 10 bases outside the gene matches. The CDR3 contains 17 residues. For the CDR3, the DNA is TGCGCCAGCAGCCAAGTGACAGGGTTTTTAGGGAATCAGCCCCAGCATTTT. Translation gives CASSQVTGFLGNQPQHF.

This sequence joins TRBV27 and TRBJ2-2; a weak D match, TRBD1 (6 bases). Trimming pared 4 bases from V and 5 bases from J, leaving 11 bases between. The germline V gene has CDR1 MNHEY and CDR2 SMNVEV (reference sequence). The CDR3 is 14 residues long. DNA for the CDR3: TGTGCCAGCAGTTCGTATACAGGGACCGGGGAGCTGTTTTTT. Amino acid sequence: CASSSYTGTGELFF.

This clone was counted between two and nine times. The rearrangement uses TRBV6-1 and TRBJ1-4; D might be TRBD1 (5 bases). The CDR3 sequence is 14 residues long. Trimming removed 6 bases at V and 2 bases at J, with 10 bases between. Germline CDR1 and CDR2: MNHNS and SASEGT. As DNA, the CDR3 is TGTGCCAGCAGCCGTGGGGGGACTAATGAAAAACTGTTTTTT. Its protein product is CASSRGGTNEKLFF.

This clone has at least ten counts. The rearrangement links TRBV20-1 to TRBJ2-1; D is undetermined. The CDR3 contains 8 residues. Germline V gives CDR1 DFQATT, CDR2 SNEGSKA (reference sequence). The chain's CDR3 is CGIGSQFF. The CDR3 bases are TGCGGAATCGGTAGCCAGTTCTTC.

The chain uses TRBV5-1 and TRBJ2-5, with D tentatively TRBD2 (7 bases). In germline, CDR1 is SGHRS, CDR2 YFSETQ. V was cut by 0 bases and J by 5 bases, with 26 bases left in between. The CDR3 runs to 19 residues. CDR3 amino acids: CASSLDKILEGGREETQYF. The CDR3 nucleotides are TGCGCCAGCAGCTTGGACAAAATACTAGAGGGGGGGCGAGAGGAGACCCAGTACTTC.

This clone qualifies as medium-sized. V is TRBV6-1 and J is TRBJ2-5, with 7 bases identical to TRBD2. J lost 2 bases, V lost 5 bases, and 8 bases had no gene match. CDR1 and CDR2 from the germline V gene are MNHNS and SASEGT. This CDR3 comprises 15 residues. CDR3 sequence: CASSSPGLPQETQYF. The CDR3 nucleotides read TGTGCCAGCAGTTCCCCGGGACTACCACAAGAGACCCAGTACTTC.

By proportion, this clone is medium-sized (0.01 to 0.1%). Here the CDR3 DNA reads TGTGCCAGTAGTATGAAGGGAGGAACTCACGAGCAGTACTTC. This encodes CASSMKGGTHEQYF. V is TRBV19 and J is TRBJ2-7, with D maybe TRBD2 (6 bases). Germline V CDR1 and CDR2: LNHDA, SQIVND (reference sequence). V was clipped by 3 bases and J by 5 bases, with 14 bases between them. The CDR3 loop spans 14 amino acids.

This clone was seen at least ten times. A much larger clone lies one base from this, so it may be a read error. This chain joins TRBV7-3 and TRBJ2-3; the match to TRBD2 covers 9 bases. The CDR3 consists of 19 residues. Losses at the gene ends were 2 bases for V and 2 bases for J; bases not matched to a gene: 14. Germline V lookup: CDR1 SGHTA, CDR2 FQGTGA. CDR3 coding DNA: TGTGCCAGCAGCTTACGTGGTAGCGGGGGAGGGCTTTACACAGATACGCAGTATTTT. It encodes CASSLRGSGGGLYTDTQYF.

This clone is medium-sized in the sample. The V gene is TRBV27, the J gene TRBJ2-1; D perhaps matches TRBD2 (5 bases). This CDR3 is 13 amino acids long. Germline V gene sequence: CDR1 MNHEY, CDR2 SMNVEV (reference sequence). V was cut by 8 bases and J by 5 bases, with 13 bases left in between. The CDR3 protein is CASGLFFNNEQFF. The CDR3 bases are TGTGCCAGCGGACTCTTTTTCAACAATGAGCAGTTCTTC.

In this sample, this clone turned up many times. The CDR3 DNA follows: TGTGCCAGCAGCCCTATCCTGAGCGGGGGGGCCTACAATGAGCAGTTCTTC. It codes for CASSPILSGGAYNEQFF. The chain combines TRBV7-9 with TRBJ2-1; 10 nucleotides align to TRBD2. This CDR3 has 17 amino acids. Trimming cost V 5 bases and J 2 bases; bases outside gene matches: 9. Germline V gives CDR1 SEHNR, CDR2 FQNEAQ (reference sequence).

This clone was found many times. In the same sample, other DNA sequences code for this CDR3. CDR3 protein: CASSQDIGQPQHF. DNA for the CDR3: TGTGCCAGCAGCCAAGATATCGGACAGCCCCAGCATTTT. The V gene is TRBV4-2, the J gene TRBJ1-5; no firm D call. The germline V gene encodes CDR1 LGHNA and CDR2 YNFKEQ. Between the trimmed V and J ends, which lost 0 bases and 7 bases, there was a span of 7 bases. This CDR3 spans 13 amino acids.

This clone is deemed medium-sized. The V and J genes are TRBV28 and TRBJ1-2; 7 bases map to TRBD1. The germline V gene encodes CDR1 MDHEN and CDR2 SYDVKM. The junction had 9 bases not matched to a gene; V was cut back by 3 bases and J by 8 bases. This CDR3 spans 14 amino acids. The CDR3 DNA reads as TGTGCCAGCAGTTTCCCCGCGACAGGGCGGGGCTACACCTTC. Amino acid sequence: CASSFPATGRGYTF.

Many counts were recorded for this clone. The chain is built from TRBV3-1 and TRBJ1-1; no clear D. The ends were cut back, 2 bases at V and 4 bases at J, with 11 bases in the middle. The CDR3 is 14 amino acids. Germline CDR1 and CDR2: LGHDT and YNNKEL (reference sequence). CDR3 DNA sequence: TGTGCCAGCAGCCAACAGACCCGAACCACTGAAGCTTTCTTT. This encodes CASSQQTRTTEAFF. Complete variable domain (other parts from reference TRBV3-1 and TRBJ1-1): DTAVSQTPKYLVTQMGNDKSIKCEQNLGHDTMYWYKQDSKKFLKIMFSYNNKELIINETVPNRFSPKSPDKAHLNLHINSLELGDSAVYFCASSQQTRTTEAFFGQGTRLTVV.

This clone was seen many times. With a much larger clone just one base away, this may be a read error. CDR3 in amino acids: CASRIRAGGSEKLFF. The CDR3 region has the DNA TGTGCCAGCCGCATACGGGCGGGGGGAAGTGAAAAACTGTTTTTT. The rearrangement links TRBV9 to TRBJ1-4; tentative D call: TRBD1 (5 bases). Trimming removed 7 bases at V and 7 bases at J, with 20 bases between. There are 15 residues in the CDR3. Germline V gene sequence: CDR1 SGDLS, CDR2 YYNGEE.

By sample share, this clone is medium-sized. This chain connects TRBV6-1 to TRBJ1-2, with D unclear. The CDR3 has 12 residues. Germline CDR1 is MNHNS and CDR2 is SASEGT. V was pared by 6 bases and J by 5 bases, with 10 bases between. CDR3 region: CASRNAPYGYTF. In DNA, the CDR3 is TGTGCCAGCAGGAACGCCCCATATGGCTACACCTTC.

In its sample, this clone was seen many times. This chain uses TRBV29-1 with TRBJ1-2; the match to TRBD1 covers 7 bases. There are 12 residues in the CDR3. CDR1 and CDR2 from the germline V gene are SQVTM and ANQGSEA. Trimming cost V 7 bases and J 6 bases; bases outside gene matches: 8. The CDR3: CSADRAGNGYTF. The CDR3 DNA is TGCAGCGCCGACAGGGCAGGGAATGGCTACACCTTC.

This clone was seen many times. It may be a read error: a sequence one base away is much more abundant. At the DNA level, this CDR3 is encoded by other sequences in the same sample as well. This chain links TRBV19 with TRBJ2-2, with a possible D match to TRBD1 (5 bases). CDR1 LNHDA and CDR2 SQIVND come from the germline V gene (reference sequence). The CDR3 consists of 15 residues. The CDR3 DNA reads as TGCGCCAGTAGTAAACAGGTCCCTAACACCGGGGAGCTGTTTTTT. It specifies CASSKQVPNTGELFF.

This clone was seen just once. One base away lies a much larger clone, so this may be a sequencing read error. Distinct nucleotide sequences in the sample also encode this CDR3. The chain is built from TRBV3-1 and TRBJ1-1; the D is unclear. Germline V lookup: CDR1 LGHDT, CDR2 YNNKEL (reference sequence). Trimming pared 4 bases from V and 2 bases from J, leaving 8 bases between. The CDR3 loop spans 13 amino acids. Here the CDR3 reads CASSPRPNTEAFF. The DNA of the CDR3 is TGTGCCAGCAGCCCCCGACCAAACACTGAAGCTTTCTTT.

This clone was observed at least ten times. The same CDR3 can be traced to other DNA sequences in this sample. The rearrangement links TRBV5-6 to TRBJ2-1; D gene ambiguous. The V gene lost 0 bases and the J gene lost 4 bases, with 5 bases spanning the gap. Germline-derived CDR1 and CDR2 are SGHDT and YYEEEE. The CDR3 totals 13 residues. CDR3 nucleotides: TGTGCCAGCAGCTTGGACACGTACAATGAGCAGTTCTTC. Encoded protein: CASSLDTYNEQFF.

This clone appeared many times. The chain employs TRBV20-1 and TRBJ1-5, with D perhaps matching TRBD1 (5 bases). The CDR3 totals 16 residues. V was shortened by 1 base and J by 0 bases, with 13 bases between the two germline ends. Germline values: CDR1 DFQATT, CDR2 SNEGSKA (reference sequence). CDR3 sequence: CSARVAAGNSNQPQHF. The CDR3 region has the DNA TGCAGTGCTAGAGTTGCGGCAGGGAATAGCAATCAGCCCCAGCATTTT.

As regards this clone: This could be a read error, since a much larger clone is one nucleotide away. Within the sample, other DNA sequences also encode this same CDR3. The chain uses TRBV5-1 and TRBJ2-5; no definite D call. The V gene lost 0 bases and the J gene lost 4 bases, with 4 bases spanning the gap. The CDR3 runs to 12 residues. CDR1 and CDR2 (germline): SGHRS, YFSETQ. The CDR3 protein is CASSLGRETQYF. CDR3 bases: TGCGCCAGCAGCTTGGGGCGAGAGACCCAGTACTTC. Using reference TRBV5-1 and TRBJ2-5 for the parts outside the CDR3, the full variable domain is KAGVTQTPRYLIKTRGQQVTLSCSPISGHRSVSWYQQTPGQGLQFLFEYFSETQRNKGNFPGRFSGRQFSNSRSEMNVSTLELGDSALYLCASSLGRETQYFGPGTRLLVL.

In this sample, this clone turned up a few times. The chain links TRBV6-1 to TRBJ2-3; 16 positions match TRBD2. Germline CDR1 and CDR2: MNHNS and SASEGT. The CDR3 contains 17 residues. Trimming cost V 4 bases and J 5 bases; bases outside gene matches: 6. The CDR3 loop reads CASSAGTSGRAGDTQYF. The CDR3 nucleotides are TGTGCCAGCAGTGCCGGGACTAGCGGGAGGGCCGGAGATACGCAGTATTTT.

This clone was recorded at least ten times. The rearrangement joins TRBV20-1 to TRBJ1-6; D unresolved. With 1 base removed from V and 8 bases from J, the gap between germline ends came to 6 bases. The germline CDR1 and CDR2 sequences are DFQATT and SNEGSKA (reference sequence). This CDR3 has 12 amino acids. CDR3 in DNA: TGCAGTGCTAGAGGAATTGATTCACCCCTCCACTTT. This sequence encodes CSARGIDSPLHF.

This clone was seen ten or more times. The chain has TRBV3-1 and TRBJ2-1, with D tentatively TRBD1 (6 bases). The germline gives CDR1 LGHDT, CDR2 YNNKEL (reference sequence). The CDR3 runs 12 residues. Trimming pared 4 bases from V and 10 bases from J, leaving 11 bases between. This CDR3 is CASSPPGEEQFF. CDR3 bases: TGTGCCAGCAGCCCCCCAGGGGAGGAGCAGTTCTTC.

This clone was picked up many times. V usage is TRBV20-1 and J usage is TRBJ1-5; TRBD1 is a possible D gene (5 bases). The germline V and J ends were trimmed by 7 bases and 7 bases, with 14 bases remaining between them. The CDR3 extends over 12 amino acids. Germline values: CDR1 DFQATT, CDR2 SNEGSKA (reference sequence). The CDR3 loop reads CSVRRGRQPQHF. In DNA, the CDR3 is TGCAGTGTCCGGCGGGGCCGGCAGCCCCAGCATTTT.

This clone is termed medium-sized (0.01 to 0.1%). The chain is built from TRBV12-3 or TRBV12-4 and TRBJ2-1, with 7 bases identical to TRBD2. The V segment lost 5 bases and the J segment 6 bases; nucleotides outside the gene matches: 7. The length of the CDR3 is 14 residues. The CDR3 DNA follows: TGTGCCAGCAGTAAAGGGGAGGGTATCAATGAGCAGTTCTTC. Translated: CASSKGEGINEQFF.